This T cell receptor delta chain was sequenced during a study of gamma-delta T cells after stem cell transplantation. The J segment lost 3 bases and the V segment lost 1 base, leaving 10 bases of the junction unmatched. CDR1 and CDR2 from the germline V gene are GEAIGNYY and EKD. The CDR3 sequence is 16 residues long. This clone is large within its sample. Different DNA sequences within this sample yield the same CDR3. TCRdb made new clone calls on the RT-PCR reads using CATT. The sample has approximately 1,500 delta-chain clones, 14% seen once. This receptor was taken from a human donor. It is not recorded whose cells these are; they may come from a transplant donor. The rearrangement joins TRDV2 to TRDJ1, with TRDD3 identical over 7 bases. Sample: gamma-delta T cells. CDR3 in amino acids: CACDTVGDRRSDKLIF. DNA for the CDR3: TGTGCCTGTGACACGGTAGGGGATAGGCGGTCCGATAAACTCATCTTT.